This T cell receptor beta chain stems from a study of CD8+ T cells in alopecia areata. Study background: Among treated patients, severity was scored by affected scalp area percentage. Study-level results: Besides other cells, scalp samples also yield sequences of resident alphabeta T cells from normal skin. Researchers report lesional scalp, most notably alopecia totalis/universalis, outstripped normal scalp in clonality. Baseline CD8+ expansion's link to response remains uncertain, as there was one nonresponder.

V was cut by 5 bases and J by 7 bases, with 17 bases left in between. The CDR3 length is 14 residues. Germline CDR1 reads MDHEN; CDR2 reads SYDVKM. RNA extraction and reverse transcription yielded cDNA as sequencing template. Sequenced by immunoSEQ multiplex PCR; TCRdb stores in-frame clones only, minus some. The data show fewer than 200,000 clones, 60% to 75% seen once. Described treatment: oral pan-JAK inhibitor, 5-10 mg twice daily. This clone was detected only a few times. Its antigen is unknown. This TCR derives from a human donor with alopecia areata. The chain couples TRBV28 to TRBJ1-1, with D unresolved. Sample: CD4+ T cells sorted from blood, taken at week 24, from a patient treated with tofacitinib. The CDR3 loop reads CASSILSLAGEAFF. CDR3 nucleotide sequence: TGTGCCAGCAGTATTCTCAGTTTGGCCGGTGAAGCTTTCTTT.